This T cell receptor (beta chain) emerged from a study of blood T cell repertoires in COVID-19. Across the whole study: Samples came from the United States, Italy and Spain, spanning acute and convalescent COVID-19. Sample material is recorded as cDNA or gDNA derived from T cells, B-cell-depleted T cells, or PBMCs.

Source study methods: Amplification of reference gene primers provided the estimated nucleated cell counts. This table comes from immunoSEQ multiplex PCR, and its TCRdb copy is limited to in-frame clones, with some not included. The V and J calls and clone size are taken from that table; D and trimming were inferred from the DNA. The sample shows about 250,000 clones, around nine tenths of them seen only once. Trimming left V 1 base short and J 3 bases short, with 12 bases between. Germline-derived CDR1 and CDR2 are SGHTA and FQGTGA. The CDR3 runs 15 residues. V and J are TRBV7-3 and TRBJ2-5; possibly TRBD1 for D (6 bases). This TCR was recovered from an elderly man with acute or convalescent COVID-19. Material for sequencing was peripheral blood. The CDR3 is CASSLNPGAEETQYF. In nucleotides, the CDR3 is TGTGCCAGCAGCTTAAATCCAGGGGCGGAAGAGACCCAGTACTTC.